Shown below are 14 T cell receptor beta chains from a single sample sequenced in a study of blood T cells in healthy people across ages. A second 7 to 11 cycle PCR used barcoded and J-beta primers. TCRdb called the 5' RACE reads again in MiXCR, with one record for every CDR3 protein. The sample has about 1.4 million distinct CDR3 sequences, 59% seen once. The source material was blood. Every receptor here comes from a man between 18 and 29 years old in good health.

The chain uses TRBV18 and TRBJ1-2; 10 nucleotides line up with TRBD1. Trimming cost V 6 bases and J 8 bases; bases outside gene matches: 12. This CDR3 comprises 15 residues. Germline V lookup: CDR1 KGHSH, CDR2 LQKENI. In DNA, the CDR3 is TGTGCCAGCTCCGCCCGGACAGGGGGTTCCTACGGCTACACCTTC. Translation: CASSARTGGSYGYTF. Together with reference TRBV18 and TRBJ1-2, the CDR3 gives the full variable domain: NAGVMQNPRHLVRRRGQEARLRCSPMKGHSHVYWYRQLPEEGLKFMVYLQKENIIDESGMPKERFSAEFPKEGPSILRIQQVVRGDSAAYFCASSARTGGSYGYTFGSGTRLTVV.

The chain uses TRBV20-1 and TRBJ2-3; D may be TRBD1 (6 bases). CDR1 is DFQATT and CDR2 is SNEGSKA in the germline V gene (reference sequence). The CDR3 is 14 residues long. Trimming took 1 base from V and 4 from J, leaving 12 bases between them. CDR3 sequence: CSARGARGPDTQYF. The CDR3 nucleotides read TGCAGTGCTAGAGGGGCCAGGGGTCCAGATACGCAGTATTTT.

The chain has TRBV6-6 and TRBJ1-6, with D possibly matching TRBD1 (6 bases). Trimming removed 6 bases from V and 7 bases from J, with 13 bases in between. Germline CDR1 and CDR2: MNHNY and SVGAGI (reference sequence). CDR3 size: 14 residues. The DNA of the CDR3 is TGTGCCAGCAGGGACGTAACAGGGAATTCACCCCTCCACTTT. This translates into CASRDVTGNSPLHF.

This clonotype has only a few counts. DNA of the CDR3: TGCAGTGCTGGGGCCCTTTTAGCCAAAAACATTCAGTACTTC. Translated, it gives CSAGALLAKNIQYF. The chain combines TRBV20-1 with TRBJ2-7; D is perhaps TRBD1 (5 bases). The tail of the sequence fits TRBJ2-4 better, so the J call may be wrong. CDR1 DFQATT and CDR2 SNEGSKA come from the germline V gene (reference sequence). The CDR3 is made up of 14 amino acids.

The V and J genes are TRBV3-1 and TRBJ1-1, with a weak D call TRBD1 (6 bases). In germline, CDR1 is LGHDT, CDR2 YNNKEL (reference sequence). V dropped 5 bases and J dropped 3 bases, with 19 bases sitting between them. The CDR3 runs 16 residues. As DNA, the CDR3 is TGTGCCAGCAGCTCTTCTGCTGGGGGCACTTACACTGAAGCTTTCTTT. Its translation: CASSSSAGGTYTEAFF.

CDR3 amino acids: CASSYRTESNQPQHF. DNA of the CDR3: TGTGCCAGCAGTTACAGGACAGAGAGCAATCAGCCCCAGCATTTT. The chain couples TRBV6-6 to TRBJ1-5, with D maybe TRBD1 (6 bases). The length of the CDR3 is 15 residues. The germline V gene has CDR1 MNHNY and CDR2 SVGAGI (reference sequence). V was clipped by 2 bases and J by 1 base, with 9 bases between them.

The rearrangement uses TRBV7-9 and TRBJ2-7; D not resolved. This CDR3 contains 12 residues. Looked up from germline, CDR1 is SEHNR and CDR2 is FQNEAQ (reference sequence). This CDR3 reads CLEQASSYEQYF. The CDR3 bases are TGTCTTGAGCAGGCGAGCTCCTACGAGCAGTACTTC.

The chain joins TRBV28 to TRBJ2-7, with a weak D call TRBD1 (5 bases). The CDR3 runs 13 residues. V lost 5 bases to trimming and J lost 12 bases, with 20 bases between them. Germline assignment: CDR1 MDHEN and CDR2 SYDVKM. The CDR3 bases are TGTGCCAGCAGTACACCATCCCCAGGGCACCCGTACTTC. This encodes CASSTPSPGHPYF. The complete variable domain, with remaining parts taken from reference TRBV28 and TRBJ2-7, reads DVKVTQSSRYLVKRTGEKVFLECVQDMDHENMFWYRQDPGLGLRLIYFSYDVKMKEKGDIPEGYSVSREKKERFSLILESASTNQTSMYLCASSTPSPGHPYFGPGTRLTVT.

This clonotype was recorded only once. The CDR3 DNA is TGTGCCAGCAGTTATCCGGGTACCTACGAGCAGTACTTC. This sequence encodes CASSYPGTYEQYF. The chain is built from TRBV6-6 and TRBJ2-7; no clear D. Per germline, CDR1 MNHNY and CDR2 SVGAGI (reference sequence). V lost 3 bases to trimming and J lost 2 bases, with 8 bases between them. This CDR3 contains 13 residues.

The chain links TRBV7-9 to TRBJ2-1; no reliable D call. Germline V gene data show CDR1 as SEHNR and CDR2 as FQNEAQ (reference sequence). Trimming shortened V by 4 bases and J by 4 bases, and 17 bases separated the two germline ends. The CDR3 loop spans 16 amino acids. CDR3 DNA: TGTGCCAGCAGCTCCAGCGACGTGGGGTCTTACAATGAGCAGTTCTTC. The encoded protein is CASSSSDVGSYNEQFF.

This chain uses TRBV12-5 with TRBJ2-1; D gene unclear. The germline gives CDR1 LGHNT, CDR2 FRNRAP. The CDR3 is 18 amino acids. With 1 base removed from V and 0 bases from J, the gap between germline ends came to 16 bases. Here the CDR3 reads CASGLAEVAVSSYNEQFF. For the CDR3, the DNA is TGTGCTAGTGGTTTGGCTGAGGTGGCGGTCAGCTCCTACAATGAGCAGTTCTTC.

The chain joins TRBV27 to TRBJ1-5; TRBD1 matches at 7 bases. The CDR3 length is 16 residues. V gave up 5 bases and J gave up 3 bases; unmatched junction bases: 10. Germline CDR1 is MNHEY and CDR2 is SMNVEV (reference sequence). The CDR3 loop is CASSITGTENNQPQHF. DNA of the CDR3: TGTGCCAGCAGTATCACCGGGACAGAGAACAATCAGCCCCAGCATTTT.

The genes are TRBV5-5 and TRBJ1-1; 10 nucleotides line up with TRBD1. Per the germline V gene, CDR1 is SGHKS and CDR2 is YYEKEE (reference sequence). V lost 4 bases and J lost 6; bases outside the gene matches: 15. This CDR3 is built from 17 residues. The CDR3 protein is CASSPIPPGQGSAEAFF. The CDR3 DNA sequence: TGTGCCAGCAGCCCCATCCCCCCGGGACAGGGGAGCGCTGAAGCTTTCTTT.

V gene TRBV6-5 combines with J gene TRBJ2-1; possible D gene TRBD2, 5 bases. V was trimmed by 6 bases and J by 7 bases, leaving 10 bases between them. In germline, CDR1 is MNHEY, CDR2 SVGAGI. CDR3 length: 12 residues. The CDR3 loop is CASRSTRNEQFF. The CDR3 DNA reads TGTGCCAGCAGAAGCACTAGAAATGAGCAGTTCTTC.